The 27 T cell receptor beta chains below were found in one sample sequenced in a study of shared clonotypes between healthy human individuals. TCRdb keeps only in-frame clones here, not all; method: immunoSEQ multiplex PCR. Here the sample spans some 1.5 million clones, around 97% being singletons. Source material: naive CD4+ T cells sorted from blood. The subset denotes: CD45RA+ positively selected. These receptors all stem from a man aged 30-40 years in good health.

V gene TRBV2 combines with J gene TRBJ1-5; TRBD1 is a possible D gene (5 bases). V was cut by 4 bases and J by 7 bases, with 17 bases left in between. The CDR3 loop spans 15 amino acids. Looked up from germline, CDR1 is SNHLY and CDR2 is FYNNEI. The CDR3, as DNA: TGTGCCAGCAGTGGGGTTGGGGGAGAGGGACAGCCCCAGCATTTT. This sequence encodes CASSGVGGEGQPQHF.

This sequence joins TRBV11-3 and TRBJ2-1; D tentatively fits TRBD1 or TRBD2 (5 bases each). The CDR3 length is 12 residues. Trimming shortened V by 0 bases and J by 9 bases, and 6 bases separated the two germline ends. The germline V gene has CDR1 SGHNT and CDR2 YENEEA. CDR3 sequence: CASSLDGGEQFF. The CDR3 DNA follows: TGTGCCAGCAGCTTAGATGGGGGTGAGCAGTTCTTC.

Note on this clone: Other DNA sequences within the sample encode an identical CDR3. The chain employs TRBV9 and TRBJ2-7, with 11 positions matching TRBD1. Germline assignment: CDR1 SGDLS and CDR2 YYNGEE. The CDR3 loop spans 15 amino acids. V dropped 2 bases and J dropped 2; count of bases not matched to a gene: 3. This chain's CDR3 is CASSVGQGGTYEQYF. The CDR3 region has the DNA TGTGCCAGCAGCGTGGGACAGGGGGGAACCTACGAGCAGTACTTC.

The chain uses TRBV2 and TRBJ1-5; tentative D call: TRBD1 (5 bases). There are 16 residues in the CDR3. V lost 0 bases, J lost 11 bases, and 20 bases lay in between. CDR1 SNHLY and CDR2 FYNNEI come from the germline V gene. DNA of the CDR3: TGTGCCAGCAGTGAAGCGCCTACGGCGCTCAGAGGGGCCCAGCATTTT. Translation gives CASSEAPTALRGAQHF.

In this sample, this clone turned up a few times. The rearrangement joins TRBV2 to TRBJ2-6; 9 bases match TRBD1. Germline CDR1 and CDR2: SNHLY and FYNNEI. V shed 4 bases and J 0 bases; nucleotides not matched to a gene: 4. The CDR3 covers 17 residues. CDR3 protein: CASSGQGVDSGANVLTF. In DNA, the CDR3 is TGTGCCAGCAGTGGACAGGGGGTAGACTCTGGGGCCAACGTCCTGACTTTC.

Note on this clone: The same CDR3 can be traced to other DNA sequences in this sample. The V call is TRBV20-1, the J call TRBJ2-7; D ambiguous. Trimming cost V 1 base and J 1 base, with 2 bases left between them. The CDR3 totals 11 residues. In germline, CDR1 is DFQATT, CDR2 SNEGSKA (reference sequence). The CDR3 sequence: CSARASYEQYF. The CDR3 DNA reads TGCAGTGCTAGAGCGTCCTACGAGCAGTACTTC.

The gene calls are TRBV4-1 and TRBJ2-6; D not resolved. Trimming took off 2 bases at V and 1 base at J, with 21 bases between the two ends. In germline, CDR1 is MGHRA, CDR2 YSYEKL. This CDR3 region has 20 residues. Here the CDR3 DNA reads TGCGCCAGCAGCCAACCATTCCGGGTGGCAGCATCGTCTGGGGCCAACGTCCTGACTTTC. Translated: CASSQPFRVAASSGANVLTF.

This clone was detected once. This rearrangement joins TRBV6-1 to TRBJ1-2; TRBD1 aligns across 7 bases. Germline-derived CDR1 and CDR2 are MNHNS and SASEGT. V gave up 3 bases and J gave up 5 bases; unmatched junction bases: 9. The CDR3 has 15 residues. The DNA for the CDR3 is TGTGCCAGCAGTGACTCCTGGACAGGCGTTTATGGCTACACCTTC. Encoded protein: CASSDSWTGVYGYTF.

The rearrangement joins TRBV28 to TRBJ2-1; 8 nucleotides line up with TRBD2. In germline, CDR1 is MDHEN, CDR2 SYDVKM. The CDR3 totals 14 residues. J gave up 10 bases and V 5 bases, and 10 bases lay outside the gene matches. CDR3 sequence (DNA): TGTGCCAGCAGTCCTCCGGGACTAGTGCGGGAGCAGTTCTTC. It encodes CASSPPGLVREQFF.

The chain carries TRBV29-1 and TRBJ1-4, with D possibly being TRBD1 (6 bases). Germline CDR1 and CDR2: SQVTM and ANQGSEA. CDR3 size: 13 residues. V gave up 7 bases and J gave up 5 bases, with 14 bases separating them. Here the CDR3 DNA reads TGCAGCGGTATACAGGGTTCAAATGAAAAACTGTTTTTT. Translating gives CSGIQGSNEKLFF.

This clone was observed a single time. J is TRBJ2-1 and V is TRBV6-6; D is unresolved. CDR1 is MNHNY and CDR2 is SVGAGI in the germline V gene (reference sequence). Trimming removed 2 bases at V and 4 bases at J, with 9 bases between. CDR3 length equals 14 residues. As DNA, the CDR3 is TGTGCCAGCAGTTACGATGTTACTTACAATGAGCAGTTCTTC. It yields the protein CASSYDVTYNEQFF.

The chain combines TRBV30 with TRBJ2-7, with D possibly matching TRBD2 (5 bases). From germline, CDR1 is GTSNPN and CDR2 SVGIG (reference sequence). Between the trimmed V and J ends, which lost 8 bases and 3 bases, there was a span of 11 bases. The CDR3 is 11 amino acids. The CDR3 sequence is CAGESRYEQYF. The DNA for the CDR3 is TGTGCCGGGGAGAGTCGCTACGAGCAGTACTTC.

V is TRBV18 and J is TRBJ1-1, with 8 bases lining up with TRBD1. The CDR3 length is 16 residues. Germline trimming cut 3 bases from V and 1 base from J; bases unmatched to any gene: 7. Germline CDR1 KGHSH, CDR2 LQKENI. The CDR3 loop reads CASSPLGQGGNTEAFF. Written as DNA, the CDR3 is TGTGCCAGCTCACCCCTCGGACAGGGAGGGAACACTGAAGCTTTCTTT.

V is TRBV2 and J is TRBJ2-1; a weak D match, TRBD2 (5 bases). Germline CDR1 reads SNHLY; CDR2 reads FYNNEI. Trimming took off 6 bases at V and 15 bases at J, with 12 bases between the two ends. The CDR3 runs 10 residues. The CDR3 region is CASRGDLPFF. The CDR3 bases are TGTGCCAGCAGGGGAGATCTTCCGTTCTTC.

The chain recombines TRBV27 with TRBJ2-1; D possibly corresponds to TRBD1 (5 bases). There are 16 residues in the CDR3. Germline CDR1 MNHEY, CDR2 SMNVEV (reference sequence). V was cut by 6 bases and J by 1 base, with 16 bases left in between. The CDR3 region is CASRQRGTLSYNEQFF. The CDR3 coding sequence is TGTGCCAGCAGACAAAGGGGCACCTTATCCTACAATGAGCAGTTCTTC.

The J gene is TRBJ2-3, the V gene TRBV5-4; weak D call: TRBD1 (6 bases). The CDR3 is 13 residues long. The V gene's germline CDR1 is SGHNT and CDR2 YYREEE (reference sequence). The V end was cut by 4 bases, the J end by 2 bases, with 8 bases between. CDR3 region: CASSQGPTDTQYF. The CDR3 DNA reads TGTGCCAGCAGCCAGGGGCCCACAGATACGCAGTATTTT.

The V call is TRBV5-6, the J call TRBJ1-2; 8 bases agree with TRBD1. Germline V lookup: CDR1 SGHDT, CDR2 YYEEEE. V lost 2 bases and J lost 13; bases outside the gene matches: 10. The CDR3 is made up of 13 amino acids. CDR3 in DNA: TGTGCCAGCAGCTTACGGACAGGGCCTAGACTCACCTTC. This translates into CASSLRTGPRLTF.

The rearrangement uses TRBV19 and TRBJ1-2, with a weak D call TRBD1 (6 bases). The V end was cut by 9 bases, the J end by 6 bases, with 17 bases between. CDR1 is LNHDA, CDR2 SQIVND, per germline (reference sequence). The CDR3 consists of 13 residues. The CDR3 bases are TGTGCCAGCGGTAATCGGGGGGCGAATGGCTACACCTTC. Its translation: CASGNRGANGYTF.

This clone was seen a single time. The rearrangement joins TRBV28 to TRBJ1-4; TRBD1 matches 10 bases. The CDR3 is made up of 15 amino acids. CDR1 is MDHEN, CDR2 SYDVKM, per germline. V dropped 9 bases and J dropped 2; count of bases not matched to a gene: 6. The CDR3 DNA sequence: TGTGCCAGTGGGACAGGGGCGATCACTAATGAAAAACTGTTTTTT. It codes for CASGTGAITNEKLFF.

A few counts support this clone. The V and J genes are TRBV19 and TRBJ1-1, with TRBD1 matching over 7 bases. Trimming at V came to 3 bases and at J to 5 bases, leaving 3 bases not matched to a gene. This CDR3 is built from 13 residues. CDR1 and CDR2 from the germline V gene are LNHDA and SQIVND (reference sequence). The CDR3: CASSMGQKTEAFF. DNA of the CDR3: TGTGCCAGTAGTATGGGACAGAAGACTGAAGCTTTCTTT.

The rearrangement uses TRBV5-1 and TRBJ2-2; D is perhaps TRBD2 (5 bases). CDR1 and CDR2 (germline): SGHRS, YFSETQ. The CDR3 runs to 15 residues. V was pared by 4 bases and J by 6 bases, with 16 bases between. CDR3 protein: CASSLSGPAAGELFF. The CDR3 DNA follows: TGCGCCAGCAGCCTGAGCGGTCCGGCAGCCGGGGAGCTGTTTTTT. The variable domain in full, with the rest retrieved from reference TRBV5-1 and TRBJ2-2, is KAGVTQTPRYLIKTRGQQVTLSCSPISGHRSVSWYQQTPGQGLQFLFEYFSETQRNKGNFPGRFSGRQFSNSRSEMNVSTLELGDSALYLCASSLSGPAAGELFFGEGSRLTVL.

This CDR3 is CATSYAAHVTAKNIQYF. CDR3 in DNA: TGTGCCACCAGTTATGCCGCTCACGTAACCGCCAAAAACATTCAGTACTTC. The chain carries TRBV15 and TRBJ2-4; unclear D gene. The CDR3 contains 17 residues. With 6 bases removed from V and 1 base from J, the gap between germline ends came to 19 bases. CDR1 LNHNV and CDR2 YYDKDF come from the germline V gene (reference sequence).

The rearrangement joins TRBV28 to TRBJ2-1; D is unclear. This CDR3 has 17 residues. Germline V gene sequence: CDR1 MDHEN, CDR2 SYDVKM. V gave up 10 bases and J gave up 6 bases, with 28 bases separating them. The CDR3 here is CATLPVNPITTSNEQFF. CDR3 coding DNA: TGTGCCACTTTACCCGTTAACCCCATCACCACATCCAATGAGCAGTTCTTC. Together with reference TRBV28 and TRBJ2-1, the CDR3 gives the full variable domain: DVKVTQSSRYLVKRTGEKVFLECVQDMDHENMFWYRQDPGLGLRLIYFSYDVKMKEKGDIPEGYSVSREKKERFSLILESASTNQTSMYLCATLPVNPITTSNEQFFGPGTRLTVL.

The CDR3 protein is CASSHRRNQPQHF. The CDR3 DNA reads as TGTGCCAGCAGCCATAGACGGAATCAGCCCCAGCATTTT. The chain recombines TRBV27 with TRBJ1-5; D call uncertain. Trimming took off 6 bases at V and 4 bases at J, with 10 bases between the two ends. Germline CDR1 reads MNHEY; CDR2 reads SMNVEV (reference sequence). The CDR3 length is 13 residues.

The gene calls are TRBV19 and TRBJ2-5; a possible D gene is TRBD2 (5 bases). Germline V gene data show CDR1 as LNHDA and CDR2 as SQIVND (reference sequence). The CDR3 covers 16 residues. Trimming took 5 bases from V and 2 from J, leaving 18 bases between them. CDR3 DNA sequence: TGTGCCAGTAGTCTGAAGCGGAGCCTGACTCAAGAGACCCAGTACTTC. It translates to CASSLKRSLTQETQYF. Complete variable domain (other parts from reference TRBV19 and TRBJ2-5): DGGITQSPKYLFRKEGQNVTLSCEQNLNHDAMYWYRQDPGQGLRLIYYSQIVNDFQKGDIAEGYSVSREKKESFPLTVTSAQKNPTAFYLCASSLKRSLTQETQYFGPGTRLLVL.

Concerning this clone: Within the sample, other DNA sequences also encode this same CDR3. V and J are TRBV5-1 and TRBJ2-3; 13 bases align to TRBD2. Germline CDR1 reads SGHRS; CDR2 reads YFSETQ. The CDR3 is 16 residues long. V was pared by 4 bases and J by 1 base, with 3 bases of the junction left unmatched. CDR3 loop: CASSTGLAGGTDTQYF. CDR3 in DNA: TGCGCCAGCAGCACTGGACTAGCGGGGGGCACAGATACGCAGTATTTT.

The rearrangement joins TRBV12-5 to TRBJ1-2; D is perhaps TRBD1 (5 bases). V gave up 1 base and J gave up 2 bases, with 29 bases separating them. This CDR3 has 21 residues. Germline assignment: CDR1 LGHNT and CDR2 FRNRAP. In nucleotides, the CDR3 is TGTGCTAGTGGTTTGGGACGGAGAAGGTTAAGGGGAGAGGGGCAAAACTATGGCTACACCTTC. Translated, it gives CASGLGRRRLRGEGQNYGYTF.